Listed below are T cell receptor beta chains from one sample, sequenced in a study of beta chain features in type 1 diabetes. Measured with immunoSEQ multiplex PCR; TCRdb has only the in-frame clones, and not every one. Of almost 250,000 clones detected, roughly 13% appear once; the ten largest clones hold about 0.027%. The sequencing sample was made of naive CD4+ T cells from blood. Every receptor here comes from a woman aged 40 to 50 in good health. Each CDR3 is given with its conserved first and last residue. The D gene is left open where the match is weak. A clone size is listed for some rows: how often the clone was seen (once, few, many), or a class if it is expanded.

clone_size | d_call | j_call | v_call | cdr3_aa | cdr3_nt
- | - | TRBJ2-5 | TRBV5-1 | CASSFSGMETQYF | TGCGCCAGCAGCTTCAGCGGTATGGAGACCCAGTACTTC
- | - | TRBJ2-7 | TRBV19 | CASSMDRGWEQYF | TGTGCCAGTAGTATGGACCGGGGATGGGAGCAGTACTTC
- | TRBD2 | TRBJ2-1 | TRBV6-5 | CASSFKPGLGNNEQFF | TGTGCCAGCAGTTTTAAACCGGGACTAGGCAACAATGAGCAGTTCTTC
few | - | TRBJ2-7 | TRBV5-4 | CASSPTAANVGYEQYF | TGTGCCAGCAGCCCGACGGCGGCGAATGTGGGCTACGAGCAGTACTTC
- | TRBD2 | TRBJ2-7 | TRBV6-1 | CATFGRESSYEQYF | TGTGCCACCTTCGGGAGGGAGAGCTCCTACGAGCAGTACTTC
- | - | TRBJ2-7 | TRBV4-3 | CASSQASGFSYEQYF | TGCGCCAGCAGCCAAGCTTCGGGGTTCTCCTACGAGCAGTACTTC
- | - | TRBJ1-2 | TRBV2 | CASSVVRQGHGYTF | TGTGCCAGCAGTGTAGTCCGCCAGGGTCATGGCTACACCTTC
- | TRBD1 | TRBJ2-5 | TRBV5-1 | CASRPGGGETQYF | TGCGCCAGCAGACCAGGGGGCGGGGAGACCCAGTACTTC
few | - | TRBJ1-2 | TRBV10-2 | CASSEQGINGYTF | TGCGCCAGCAGTGAGCAGGGAATAAACGGCTACACCTTC
few | TRBD2 | TRBJ2-1 | TRBV19 | CASSRGSGGYNEQFF | TGTGCCAGTAGTAGGGGGAGCGGGGGGTACAATGAGCAGTTCTTC
few | TRBD2 | TRBJ2-7 | TRBV4-1 | CASSQFFSGGARISLYEQYF | TGCGCCAGCAGCCAATTTTTTAGCGGGGGGGCCCGTATATCCCTCTACGAGCAGTACTTC
few | - | TRBJ1-5 | TRBV19 | CASVDSPLSRPQHF | TGTGCCAGTGTCGACAGTCCGCTTTCTCGCCCCCAGCATTTT
- | TRBD1 | TRBJ1-1 | TRBV11-2 | CASSPRTGTYTEAFF | TGTGCCAGCAGCCCGAGGACAGGGACTTACACTGAAGCTTTCTTT
few | - | TRBJ2-3 | TRBV5-1 | CASSSGLQGGSGTDTQYF | TGCGCCAGCAGCTCGGGACTCCAGGGAGGATCCGGGACAGATACGCAGTATTTT
- | TRBD2 | TRBJ2-3 | TRBV5-5 | CASSHSASGGPF | TGTGCCAGCAGCCACTCGGCTAGCGGGGGGCCTTTT
few | - | TRBJ1-5 | TRBV14 | CASSQGRAQPQHF | TGTGCCAGCAGCCAAGGGCGGGCCCAGCCCCAGCATTTT
few | TRBD1 | TRBJ2-3 | TRBV5-1 | CASSLGTGITDTQYF | TGCGCCAGCAGCCTCGGGACAGGAATCACAGATACGCAGTATTTT
- | TRBD2 | TRBJ2-5 | TRBV5-4 | CASSADRGGTQETQYF | TGTGCCAGCAGCGCTGACCGGGGGGGAACCCAAGAGACCCAGTACTTC